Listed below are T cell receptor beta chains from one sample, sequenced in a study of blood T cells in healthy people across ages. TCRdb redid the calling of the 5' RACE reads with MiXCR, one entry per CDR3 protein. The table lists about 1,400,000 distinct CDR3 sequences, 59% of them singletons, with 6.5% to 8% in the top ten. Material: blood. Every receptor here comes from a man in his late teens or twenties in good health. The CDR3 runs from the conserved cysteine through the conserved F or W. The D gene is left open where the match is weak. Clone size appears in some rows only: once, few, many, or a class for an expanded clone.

TGTGCCAGCAGCCCCAATGAGGACTACAACTCCTACGAGCAGTACTTC,CASSPNEDYNSYEQYF,.,TRBJ2-7,.,TRBV5-5
TGTGCCAGCAGCCCGACCCGGGCCCCGGAGACCCAGTACTTC,CASSPTRAPETQYF,.,TRBJ2-5,.,TRBV6-6
TGTGCCAGCAGTCCCCTAGGCGGCCCGAGGGGTACGCAGTATTTT,CASSPLGGPRGTQYF,.,TRBJ2-3,.,TRBV28
TGTGCCAGCAGCTCCGACCCACCTCAGTATGGCTACACCTTC,CASSSDPPQYGYTF,.,TRBJ1-2,few,TRBV6-6
TGTGCCAGCACCTTATTTGGGTACGAGCAGTACTTC,CASTLFGYEQYF,.,TRBJ2-7,few,TRBV28
TGTGCCAGCAGCCTCCGGGAGACCACGGGGGATACGCAGTATTTT,CASSLRETTGDTQYF,.,TRBJ2-3,.,TRBV5-4
TGCGCCAGCAGCTTGGGGCAGTCTGGAAATGAGCAGTTCTTC,CASSLGQSGNEQFF,.,TRBJ2-1,.,TRBV5-1
TGTGCCATCAGGACAGGGCGCTCTGAAGCTTTCTTT,CAIRTGRSEAFF,TRBD1,TRBJ1-1,.,TRBV2
TGTGCCAGCAGCGTGATTGAGCTCCCTGAAGCTTTCTTT,CASSVIELPEAFF,.,TRBJ1-1,.,TRBV7-9
TGTGCCAGCAGTTTAAGGACAGCTACCTATGGCTACACCTTC,CASSLRTATYGYTF,.,TRBJ1-2,few,TRBV6-5
TGCGCCAGCAGCCAAGTCGAAGCCTACTATGGCTACACCTTC,CASSQVEAYYGYTF,.,TRBJ1-2,.,TRBV4-1
TGCAGTGCTACTCCGGGACTAGCGGGGACATACGAGCAGTACTTC,CSATPGLAGTYEQYF,TRBD2,TRBJ2-7,.,TRBV20-1
TGCAGGGGGATAGTAATCGGAGAGACCCAGTACTTC,CRGIVIGETQYF,.,TRBJ2-5,.,TRBV29-1
TGTGCCACCCTGGGTACAGCGGGAGGGCCCTACGAGCAGTACTTC,CATLGTAGGPYEQYF,TRBD2,TRBJ2-7,once,TRBV10-3
TGTGCCAGCAGCCAAGATCCGATAACCGAGACAGGCCGCTACGAGCAGTACTTC,CASSQDPITETGRYEQYF,.,TRBJ2-7,.,TRBV4-2
TGTGCCAGCAGTTTGCCTAGCGGATCCTACAATGAGCAGTTCTTC,CASSLPSGSYNEQFF,TRBD2,TRBJ2-1,.,TRBV27